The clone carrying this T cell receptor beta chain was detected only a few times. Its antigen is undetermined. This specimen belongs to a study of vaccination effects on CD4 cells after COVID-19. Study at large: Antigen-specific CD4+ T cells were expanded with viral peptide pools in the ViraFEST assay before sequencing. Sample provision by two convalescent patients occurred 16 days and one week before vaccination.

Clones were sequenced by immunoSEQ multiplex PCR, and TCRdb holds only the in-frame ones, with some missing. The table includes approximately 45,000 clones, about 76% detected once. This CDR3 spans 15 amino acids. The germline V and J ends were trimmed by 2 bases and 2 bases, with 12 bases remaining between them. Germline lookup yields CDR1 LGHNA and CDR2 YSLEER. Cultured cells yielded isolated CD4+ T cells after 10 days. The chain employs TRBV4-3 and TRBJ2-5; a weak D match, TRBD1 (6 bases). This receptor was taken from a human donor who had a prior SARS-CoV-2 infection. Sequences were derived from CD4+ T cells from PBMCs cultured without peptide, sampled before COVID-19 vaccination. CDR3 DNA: TGCGCCAGCAGCCAATCCGACAGGCGACAAGAGACCCAGTACTTC. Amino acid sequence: CASSQSDRRQETQYF.